Presented here are 11 T cell receptor beta chains from one specimen sequenced in a study of OX40 agonist ivuxolimab in advanced cancers. Produced via immunoSEQ multiplex PCR; TCRdb's table is partial and in-frame only. The sample lists around 50,000 clones, 70% to 90% occurring once. The specimen comprised CD4+ or CD8+ T cells sorted from blood, sampled in a trial of the OX40 agonist ivuxolimab. The source of these receptors is an adult with an advanced solid tumor such as melanoma, head and neck, liver or kidney cancer.

This clone has a single count. The chain recombines TRBV11-2 with TRBJ2-3, with D unclear. Per the germline V gene, CDR1 is SGHAT and CDR2 is FQNNGV. Trimming shortened V by 5 bases and J by 6 bases, and 9 bases separated the two germline ends. This CDR3 region has 12 residues. The CDR3 DNA is TGTGCCAGCAGCCCCTTCCAGGATACGCAGTATTTT. Its translation: CASSPFQDTQYF.

About this clone itself: The sample carries other DNA sequences with the same CDR3. The rearrangement joins TRBV5-1 to TRBJ2-7, with D possibly being TRBD1 (5 bases). Trimming stripped 1 base from V and 0 bases from J, with 5 bases between. The CDR3 loop spans 13 amino acids. Germline-derived CDR1 and CDR2 are SGHRS and YFSETQ. The CDR3 DNA reads TGCGCCAGCAGCTTGCAGGGCTCCTACGAGCAGTACTTC. Protein sequence: CASSLQGSYEQYF.

The CDR3 spells CASTNDPAQPQHF. The CDR3 DNA sequence: TGTGCCAGCACCAATGACCCCGCTCAGCCCCAGCATTTT. This chain links TRBV7-2 with TRBJ1-5; D remains unclear. Trimming shortened V by 7 bases and J by 6 bases, and 13 bases separated the two germline ends. Germline V gene lookup returns CDR1 SGHTA and CDR2 FQGNSA. The CDR3 contains 13 residues.

The V and J genes are TRBV6-6 and TRBJ1-5, with a possible D match to TRBD1 (6 bases). V was trimmed by 6 bases and J by 7 bases, leaving 19 bases between them. In germline, CDR1 is MNHNY, CDR2 SVGAGI (reference sequence). CDR3 length: 15 amino acids. The CDR3 spells CASSQTNWGAQPQHF. Here the CDR3 DNA reads TGTGCCAGCAGCCAGACCAACTGGGGGGCGCAGCCCCAGCATTTT.

This clone was seen only once. This sequence joins TRBV6-1 and TRBJ2-7; no reliable D call. Germline V CDR1 and CDR2: MNHNS, SASEGT. V shed 4 bases and J shed 9 bases, with 10 bases lying between them. There are 11 residues in the CDR3. As DNA, the CDR3 is TGTGCCAGCAGTGGAGAGCTAGGGCAGTACTTC. Translating it yields CASSGELGQYF.

The CDR3 sequence is CASSQGQGSGNTIYF. Written as DNA, the CDR3 is TGCGCCAGCAGCCAGGGACAGGGCTCTGGAAACACCATATATTTT. V gene TRBV4-1 combines with J gene TRBJ1-3; 9 bases align to TRBD1. Germline V gives CDR1 MGHRA, CDR2 YSYEKL. This CDR3 has 15 amino acids. Trimming removed 3 bases from V and 0 bases from J; junction bases left unmatched: 0.

V usage is TRBV9 and J usage is TRBJ2-7, with 8 bases matching TRBD2. V gave up 4 bases and J gave up 2 bases; unmatched junction bases: 5. The CDR3 is made up of 14 amino acids. CDR1 and CDR2 (germline): SGDLS, YYNGEE. The CDR3 bases are TGTGCCAGCAGCTCGGCGGGAGGTCCCTACGAGCAGTACTTC. It translates to CASSSAGGPYEQYF.

This rearrangement joins TRBV5-1 to TRBJ2-7; TRBD1 aligns across 9 bases. The length of the CDR3 is 14 residues. V shed 1 base, J shed 5 bases, and the junction held 4 bases outside the gene matches. Germline CDR1 is SGHRS and CDR2 is YFSETQ. CDR3 coding DNA: TGCGCCAGCAGCTTGTACGACAGGGGGGACGAGCAGTACTTC. Its translation is CASSLYDRGDEQYF.

CDR3 in amino acids: CASRGSQGNTIYF. The DNA of the CDR3 is TGTGCCAGCAGAGGTAGTCAGGGAAACACCATATATTTT. This chain uses TRBV7-3 with TRBJ1-3; D is ambiguous. V was trimmed by 6 bases and J by 4 bases, leaving 10 bases between them. Germline CDR1 is SGHTA and CDR2 is FQGTGA. The CDR3 has 13 residues.

The chain has TRBV15 and TRBJ1-5; the D is unclear. The ends were cut back, 1 base at V and 2 bases at J, with 6 bases in the middle. CDR3 length: 14 residues. Germline V gene data show CDR1 as LNHNV and CDR2 as YYDKDF (reference sequence). CDR3 DNA: TGTGCCACCAGCAGAGGAGGTGGCAATCAGCCCCAGCATTTT. Translation gives CATSRGGGNQPQHF.

V gene TRBV5-1 combines with J gene TRBJ1-5; D is uncertain. Looked up from germline, CDR1 is SGHRS and CDR2 is YFSETQ. Between the trimmed V and J ends, which lost 0 bases and 8 bases, there was a span of 12 bases. The CDR3 loop spans 14 amino acids. The CDR3 loop is CASSLAPGGKPQHF. CDR3 nucleotides: TGCGCCAGCAGCTTGGCTCCAGGTGGGAAGCCCCAGCATTTT.